The next 17 T cell receptor beta chains were all read from a single sample in a study of cytomegalovirus exposure and HLA in healthy donors. The study ran its PCR with 60 Vbeta and 13 Jbeta primers. The data were produced by immunoSEQ multiplex PCR, yet TCRdb's version contains in-frame clones alone and is incomplete. There are about 120,000 clones in the sample; 83% occur only once, and roughly 4% lies in the top ten. The sequencing sample was made of PBMCs. The receptors shown here come from a woman in her 40s in good health and CMV-seropositive.

The chain employs TRBV11-1 and TRBJ2-1, with D maybe TRBD2 (5 bases). Germline loops: CDR1 SGHAT, CDR2 FQDESV (reference sequence). V lost 2 bases to trimming and J lost 0 bases, with 14 bases between them. The CDR3 totals 17 residues. CDR3 in DNA: TGTGCCAGCAGCTTATTTATAGCGCGCAGCTCCTACAATGAGCAGTTCTTC. It specifies CASSLFIARSSYNEQFF.

This chain connects TRBV5-1 to TRBJ2-1, with TRBD2 as a possible D gene (6 bases). There are 15 residues in the CDR3. V lost 0 bases, J lost 7 bases, and 14 bases lay in between. Germline-derived CDR1 and CDR2 are SGHRS and YFSETQ. For the CDR3, the DNA is TGCGCCAGCAGCTTGGGGACGGAGGGTGGTAATGAGCAGTTCTTC. Translated: CASSLGTEGGNEQFF.

This chain joins TRBV7-9 and TRBJ2-5; D gene ambiguous. Trimming cost V 1 base and J 3 bases, with 9 bases left between them. Germline loops: CDR1 SEHNR, CDR2 FQNEAQ (reference sequence). This CDR3 comprises 14 residues. The DNA of the CDR3 is TGTGCCAGCAGCTTAGTTTTGGGCAAAGAGACCCAGTACTTC. This encodes CASSLVLGKETQYF.

This chain uses TRBV19 with TRBJ2-5; 8 positions match TRBD2. This CDR3 has 16 amino acids. The junction had 9 bases not matched to a gene; V was cut back by 1 base and J by 5 bases. CDR1 LNHDA and CDR2 SQIVND come from the germline V gene (reference sequence). In DNA, the CDR3 is TGTGCCAGTAGTATAGGACTAGCGATTCCCCCGGAGACCCAGTACTTC. This translates into CASSIGLAIPPETQYF. The full variable domain, in which reference TRBV19 and TRBJ2-5 provide the parts outside the CDR3, is DGGITQSPKYLFRKEGQNVTLSCEQNLNHDAMYWYRQDPGQGLRLIYYSQIVNDFQKGDIAEGYSVSREKKESFPLTVTSAQKNPTAFYLCASSIGLAIPPETQYFGPGTRLLVL.

The J gene is TRBJ1-5, the V gene TRBV30, with TRBD1 matching over 8 bases. The germline V gene has CDR1 GTSNPN and CDR2 SVGIG (reference sequence). This CDR3 has 16 residues. The V and J ends lost 0 bases and 1 base, in that order; junction bases with no gene match: 5. As DNA, the CDR3 is TGTGCCTGGAGTGTAAAACAGGGGGTAAGCAATCAGCCCCAGCATTTT. Protein product: CAWSVKQGVSNQPQHF.

The CDR3 region has the DNA TGCGCCAGCAGCCATGGGGGGATCGGGGACAATGAGCAGTTCTTC. Its translation is CASSHGGIGDNEQFF. This rearrangement joins TRBV4-3 to TRBJ2-1, with D possibly matching TRBD2 (6 bases). In germline, CDR1 is LGHNA, CDR2 YSLEER. V lost 3 bases to trimming and J lost 5 bases, with 14 bases between them. CDR3 length: 15 residues.

As concerns this clone: Other DNA sequences from this sample encode an identical CDR3 as well. The J gene is TRBJ1-5, the V gene TRBV27; 9 nucleotides line up with TRBD1. Germline V gene lookup returns CDR1 MNHEY and CDR2 SMNVEV (reference sequence). The CDR3 runs to 16 residues. J gave up 0 bases and V 2 bases, and 2 bases lay outside the gene matches. The CDR3, as DNA: TGTGCCAGCAGTTTAACAGGGGGCTTTAGCAATCAGCCCCAGCATTTT. The encoded protein is CASSLTGGFSNQPQHF.

The chain is built from TRBV30 and TRBJ2-3, with 7 positions matching TRBD1. CDR1 is GTSNPN and CDR2 is SVGIG in the germline V gene (reference sequence). This CDR3 has 16 amino acids. V shed 0 bases and J 2 bases; nucleotides not matched to a gene: 8. CDR3 bases: TGTGCCTGGAGTGTACCCCGGGACAGCCCCACAGATACGCAGTATTTT. The encoded protein is CAWSVPRDSPTDTQYF. The whole variable domain, remainder taken from reference TRBV30 and TRBJ2-3, is SQTIHQWPATLVQPVGSPLSLECTVEGTSNPNLYWYRQAAGRGLQLLFYSVGIGQISSEVPQNLSASRPQDRQFILSSKKLLLSDSGFYLCAWSVPRDSPTDTQYFGPGTRLTVL.

The V gene is TRBV19, the J gene TRBJ1-5; D is possibly TRBD1 (6 bases). CDR3 length: 16 residues. The germline CDR1 and CDR2 sequences are LNHDA and SQIVND (reference sequence). With 5 bases removed from V and 1 base from J, the gap between germline ends came to 15 bases. CDR3 protein: CASSPLAGESNQPQHF. Written as DNA, the CDR3 is TGTGCCAGTAGTCCACTGGCAGGGGAGAGCAATCAGCCCCAGCATTTT.

The chain employs TRBV11-2 and TRBJ2-5; D call uncertain. The CDR3 has 13 amino acids. In germline, CDR1 is SGHAT, CDR2 FQNNGV. V was cut by 1 base and J by 5 bases, with 8 bases left in between. This CDR3 is CASSLGARETQYF. The CDR3 nucleotides read TGTGCCAGCAGCTTAGGCGCGCGGGAGACCCAGTACTTC.

The rearrangement joins TRBV2 to TRBJ1-4; 9 nucleotides line up with TRBD1. Germline CDR1 is SNHLY and CDR2 is FYNNEI. CDR3 size: 14 residues. V shed 7 bases, J shed 7 bases, and the junction held 7 bases outside the gene matches. The CDR3 region has the DNA TGTGCCAGCATCGAATGGACAGGGGCTGAAAAACTGTTTTTT. Protein product: CASIEWTGAEKLFF.

This chain uses TRBV29-1 with TRBJ2-5; the D gene is possibly TRBD2 (6 bases). The CDR3 length is 15 residues. Per the germline V gene, CDR1 is SQVTM and CDR2 is ANQGSEA. Trimming stripped 0 bases from V and 5 bases from J, with 16 bases between. The CDR3 sequence is CSVEDLGGLWETQYF. In nucleotides, the CDR3 is TGCAGCGTTGAAGATCTGGGGGGACTCTGGGAGACCCAGTACTTC. Using reference TRBV29-1 and TRBJ2-5 for the parts outside the CDR3, the full variable domain is SAVISQKPSRDICQRGTSLTIQCQVDSQVTMMFWYRQQPGQSLTLIATANQGSEATYESGFVIDKFPISRPNLTFSTLTVSNMSPEDSSIYLCSVEDLGGLWETQYFGPGTRLLVL.

This clone was seen a few times. DNA of the CDR3: TGTGCCAGTGCGGGGGGTGGTAGAGACGAGCAGTACTTC. Translation gives CASAGGGRDEQYF. The chain couples TRBV6-6 to TRBJ2-5; 8 bases are shared with TRBD2. The DNA end favors TRBJ2-7, so the J call may be wrong. Germline assignment: CDR1 MNHNY and CDR2 SVGAGI (reference sequence). CDR3 size: 13 residues.

V is TRBV6-4 and J is TRBJ2-2; D may be TRBD1 (5 bases). The CDR3 is made up of 15 amino acids. The V gene's germline CDR1 is MRHNA and CDR2 SNTAGT. The V end lost 4 bases, the J end lost 0 bases, and 9 bases lay between the germline ends. The CDR3 loop reads CASSAQGSNTGELFF. Written as DNA, the CDR3 is TGTGCCAGCAGTGCCCAGGGTTCGAACACCGGGGAGCTGTTTTTT.

The J gene is TRBJ2-2, the V gene TRBV27; the match to TRBD2 covers 8 bases. The length of the CDR3 is 15 residues. The germline V gene encodes CDR1 MNHEY and CDR2 SMNVEV (reference sequence). The V segment lost 5 bases and the J segment 5 bases; nucleotides outside the gene matches: 7. The CDR3 region has the DNA TGTGCCAGCAGTGCCCGGGGGGGCGGAACCGGGGAGCTGTTTTTT. Translation gives CASSARGGGTGELFF.

The chain recombines TRBV28 with TRBJ2-5, with D perhaps TRBD1 (6 bases). The DNA end is more similar to TRBJ2-7, so the J call may be wrong. The germline gives CDR1 MDHEN, CDR2 SYDVKM. The CDR3 is made up of 15 amino acids. The CDR3 DNA reads TGTGCCAGCAGCCTAACGCAGGGGATTTTCTACGAGCAGTACTTC. The encoded protein is CASSLTQGIFYEQYF.

In DNA, the CDR3 is TGTGCCAGCAGCCCCAATAGCGGGGGGTCCTACGAGCAGTACTTC. Amino acids: CASSPNSGGSYEQYF. The V call is TRBV7-2, the J call TRBJ2-7, with 10 bases fitting TRBD2. The CDR3 is 15 amino acids. Trimming cost V 5 bases and J 1 base; bases outside gene matches: 5. Germline CDR1 and CDR2: SGHTA and FQGNSA.